These 12 T cell receptor beta chains share one sample of origin, sequenced in a study of identical twins. Using its own MiXCR run on the 5' RACE reads, TCRdb lists one record per CDR3 protein. The table has approximately 600,000 distinct CDR3 sequences, just over 7% seen once. The same sample was also studied in work on yellow fever vaccine responses in identical twins.

The source material was PBMCs. Receptors were obtained from a woman aged 18 to 35 in good health.

DNA for the CDR3: TGTGCCACCAGTGATTACAGGGAGAGCTCCTACAATGAGCAGTTCTTC. It encodes CATSDYRESSYNEQFF. The chain carries TRBV24-1 and TRBJ2-1; a possible D gene is TRBD1 (6 bases). This CDR3 contains 16 residues. Trimming stripped 2 bases from V and 0 bases from J, with 10 bases between. Germline CDR1 is KGHDR and CDR2 is SFDVKD.

This chain connects TRBV6-1 to TRBJ1-1; 7 nucleotides agree with TRBD1. The trim removed 8 bases at V and 1 base at J, leaving 7 bases unmatched. The CDR3 totals 14 residues. Germline V gene data show CDR1 as MNHNS and CDR2 as SASEGT. In DNA form, the CDR3 reads TGTGCCAGCGGTAGACAGGGTGGGAACACTGAAGCTTTCTTT. The encoded protein is CASGRQGGNTEAFF.

The V gene is TRBV12-3 or TRBV12-4, the J gene TRBJ1-5, with 7 positions matching TRBD1. This CDR3 comprises 12 residues. The V and J ends lost 1 base and 11 bases, in that order; junction bases with no gene match: 2. In DNA, the CDR3 is TGTGCCAGCAGTTTAGTGCAGGGGGCCCAGCATTTT. This gives the protein CASSLVQGAQHF.

The chain couples TRBV9 to TRBJ2-3, with 7 bases that match TRBD1. CDR1 and CDR2 (germline): SGDLS, YYNGEE. Unmatched junction bases numbered 16, after V lost 0 bases and J lost 3 bases. The CDR3 length is 19 residues. The CDR3 reads CASSVGYRGTVESTDTQYF. CDR3 DNA sequence: TGTGCCAGCAGCGTAGGTTATAGGGGGACAGTGGAATCGACAGATACGCAGTATTTT.

The gene calls are TRBV3-1 and TRBJ2-3; 13 bases match TRBD2. The junction had 12 bases not matched to a gene; V was cut back by 3 bases and J by 6 bases. The CDR3 spans 18 residues. CDR1 is LGHDT and CDR2 is YNNKEL in the germline V gene (reference sequence). CDR3 in DNA: TGTGCCAGCAGCCATGCGACTAGCGGGAGGACTCGCTACGATACGCAGTATTTT. This codes for CASSHATSGRTRYDTQYF.

The J gene is TRBJ2-2, the V gene TRBV28, with 12 nucleotides matching TRBD1. The CDR3 covers 17 residues. Germline loops: CDR1 MDHEN, CDR2 SYDVKM. V lost 6 bases, J lost 7 bases, and 12 bases stayed unmatched. The CDR3 DNA reads TGTGCCAGCAGCTCCCCCGGGACAGGGGGCTTAGGCGGGGAGCTGTTTTTT. It yields the protein CASSSPGTGGLGGELFF.

The V call is TRBV5-1, the J call TRBJ2-1, with a weak D call TRBD2 (5 bases). Trimming cost V 4 bases and J 7 bases, with 12 bases left between them. The CDR3 covers 13 residues. Per the germline V gene, CDR1 is SGHRS and CDR2 is YFSETQ. The CDR3 bases are TGCGCCAGCAGCAACGCGGGCGTTAATGAGCAGTTCTTC. Encoded protein: CASSNAGVNEQFF. Looking up the rest from reference TRBV5-1 and TRBJ2-1 gives the full variable domain: KAGVTQTPRYLIKTRGQQVTLSCSPISGHRSVSWYQQTPGQGLQFLFEYFSETQRNKGNFPGRFSGRQFSNSRSEMNVSTLELGDSALYLCASSNAGVNEQFFGPGTRLTVL.

This clonotype was detected ten times or more. The chain is built from TRBV2 and TRBJ2-5, with TRBD2 identical over 13 bases. V trimming: 3 bases; J trimming: 2 bases; junction bases outside the gene matches: 3. CDR1 is SNHLY, CDR2 FYNNEI, per germline. The CDR3 consists of 16 residues. The CDR3 is CASSDKGLAGQETQYF. The CDR3 coding sequence is TGTGCCAGCAGTGATAAGGGACTAGCGGGACAAGAGACCCAGTACTTC.

This clonotype was found a few times. V and J are TRBV20-1 and TRBJ2-7; 10 bases line up with TRBD1. With V trimmed by 6 bases and J by 2 bases, 4 bases remained unmatched. This CDR3 is 13 amino acids long. The V gene's germline CDR1 is DFQATT and CDR2 SNEGSKA (reference sequence). The CDR3 loop reads CSAEGTGAYEQYV. For the CDR3, the DNA is TGCAGTGCCGAAGGGACAGGGGCCTACGAGCAGTACGTC.

This clonotype was observed many times. The rearrangement links TRBV7-9 to TRBJ2-1; D uncertain. In germline, CDR1 is SEHNR, CDR2 FQNEAQ (reference sequence). V gave up 6 bases and J gave up 5 bases, with 8 bases separating them. CDR3 length: 12 amino acids. The CDR3 sequence is CASSPRDNEQFF. CDR3 coding DNA: TGTGCCAGCAGTCCTAGGGACAATGAGCAGTTCTTC. The whole variable domain, remainder taken from reference TRBV7-9 and TRBJ2-1, is DTGVSQNPRHKITKRGQNVTFRCDPISEHNRLYWYRQTLGQGPEFLTYFQNEAQLEKSRLLSDRFSAERPKGSFSTLEIQRTEQGDSAMYLCASSPRDNEQFFGPGTRLTVL.

J is TRBJ1-2 and V is TRBV5-1; no clear D. CDR3 length: 12 residues. The germline V gene has CDR1 SGHRS and CDR2 YFSETQ. Trimming pared 2 bases from V and 4 bases from J, leaving 6 bases between. The CDR3 protein is CASSLESYGYTF. As DNA, the CDR3 is TGCGCCAGCAGCTTAGAATCCTATGGCTACACCTTC.

The rearrangement uses TRBV7-9 and TRBJ1-2; D is perhaps TRBD1 (6 bases). V dropped 0 bases and J dropped 2 bases, with 10 bases sitting between them. CDR3 length: 15 residues. Germline assignment: CDR1 SEHNR and CDR2 FQNEAQ (reference sequence). The CDR3 DNA reads TGTGCCAGCAGCTTAGCGCAGGGGCCGAACTATGGCTACACCTTC. Its translation is CASSLAQGPNYGYTF.